This T cell receptor beta chain was recovered during a study of blood T cell repertoires in COVID-19. The CDR3 loop spans 13 amino acids. CDR1 is LGHNT, CDR2 FRNRAP, per germline. The germline V and J ends were trimmed by 6 bases and 7 bases, with 16 bases remaining between them. Participant ages covered about 18 to 100 years across about 22 US areas. The method was immunoSEQ multiplex PCR; TCRdb's version includes in-frame clones alone and lacks a portion of them. The sample lists 300,000 to 350,000 clones; 86% were seen once. This clonotype was obtained from a woman between 40 and 50 years old with acute COVID-19. The specimen sequenced was PBMCs or T cells enriched from blood (not recorded which). The chain links TRBV12-5 to TRBJ2-7; D is unclear. CDR3 in DNA: TGTGCTAGTGGCCCTGCTTCGGGTTGGGAGCAGTACTTC. The encoded protein is CASGPASGWEQYF.